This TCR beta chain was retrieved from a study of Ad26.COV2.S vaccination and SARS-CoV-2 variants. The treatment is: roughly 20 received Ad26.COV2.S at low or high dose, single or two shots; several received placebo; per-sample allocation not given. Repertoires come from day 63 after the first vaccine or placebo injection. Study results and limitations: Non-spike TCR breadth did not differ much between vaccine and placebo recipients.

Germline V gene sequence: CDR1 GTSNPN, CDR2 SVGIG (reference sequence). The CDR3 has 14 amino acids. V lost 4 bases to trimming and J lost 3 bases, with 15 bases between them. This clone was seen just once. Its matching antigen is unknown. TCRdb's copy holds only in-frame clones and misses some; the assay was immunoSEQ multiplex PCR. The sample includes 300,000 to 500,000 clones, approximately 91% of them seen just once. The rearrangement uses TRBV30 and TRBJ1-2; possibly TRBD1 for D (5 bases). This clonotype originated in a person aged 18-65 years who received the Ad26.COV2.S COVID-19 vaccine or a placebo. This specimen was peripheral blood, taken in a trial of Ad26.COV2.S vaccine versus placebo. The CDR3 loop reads CAWTPPGSYYGYTF. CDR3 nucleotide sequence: TGTGCCTGGACCCCCCCAGGGAGCTACTATGGCTACACCTTC.